This T cell receptor (beta chain) was obtained from a study of blood T cell repertoires in COVID-19. Among Cohort 3 donors, those recovered had two negative PCRs, clearance, or symptom resolution. Germline values: CDR1 MNHEY, CDR2 SMNVEV (reference sequence). The ends were cut back, 5 bases at V and 10 bases at J, with 9 bases in the middle. This CDR3 comprises 12 residues. Sequenced by immunoSEQ multiplex PCR; TCRdb stores in-frame clones only, minus some. The sample consists of some 380,000 clones, 80% to 90% of them appearing once. The source of this sequence is a man aged 30 to 45 who had recovered from COVID-19. Sequenced material: PBMCs or T cells enriched from blood (not recorded which). V is TRBV27 and J is TRBJ1-6; D remains ambiguous. The CDR3 nucleotides are TGTGCCAGCAGTCTCCTCGGGTCACCCCTCCACTTT. The encoded protein is CASSLLGSPLHF.